The sequence of this TCR beta chain was determined in a study of CD8+CD57+ T cells in acquired aplastic anemia. The CDR3 numbers 16 amino acids, ends counted. The V gene's germline CDR1 is LNHDA and CDR2 SQIVND (reference sequence). Worth noting for this clonotype: The missing conserved phenylalanine or tryptophan at the end of this CDR3 makes a read error likely. The limits of the CDR3 on the DNA are not certain, so only TCRdb's listed CDR3 is given.

According to the study, genomic DNA was the template for TCR beta VDJ and CDR3 profiling. One entry per CDR3 protein results from TCRdb running MiXCR on the reads. The profile covers hundreds of thousands of distinct CDR3 sequences, with under 80% appearing a single time and 3% to 5% taken by the ten largest. Sequenced sample: sorted CD4+, CD8+, or CD8+CD57+ T cells (not recorded which) from PBMCs. The chain links TRBV19 to TRBJ1-3; the table's D call, TRBD1, has no DNA check behind it. This TCR derives from a human donor in good health, serving as a control. The CDR3 reads CASSIALTRPGNYGYI.